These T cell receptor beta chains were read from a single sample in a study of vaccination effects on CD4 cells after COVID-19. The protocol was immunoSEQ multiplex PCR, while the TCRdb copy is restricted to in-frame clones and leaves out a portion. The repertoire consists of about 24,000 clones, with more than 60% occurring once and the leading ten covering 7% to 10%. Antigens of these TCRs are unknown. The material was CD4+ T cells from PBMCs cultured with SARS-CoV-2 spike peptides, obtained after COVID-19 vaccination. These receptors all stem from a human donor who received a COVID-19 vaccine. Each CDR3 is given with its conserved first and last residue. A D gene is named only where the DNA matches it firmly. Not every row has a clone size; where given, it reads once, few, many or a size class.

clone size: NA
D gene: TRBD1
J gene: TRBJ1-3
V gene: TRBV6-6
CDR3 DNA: TGTGCCAGCAGTCGTCTGGGACAGGGCAGTGGAAACACCATATATTTT
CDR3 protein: CASSRLGQGSGNTIYF

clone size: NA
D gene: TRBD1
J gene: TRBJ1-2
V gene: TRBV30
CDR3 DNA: TGTGCCTGTTACAGGGGGCAGAGCTACACCTTC
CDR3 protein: CACYRGQSYTF

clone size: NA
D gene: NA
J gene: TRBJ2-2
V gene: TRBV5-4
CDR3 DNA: TGTGCCAGCAGCTCGAAAGCGGGCAGACGTTCCGGGGAGCTGTTTTTT
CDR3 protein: CASSSKAGRRSGELFF

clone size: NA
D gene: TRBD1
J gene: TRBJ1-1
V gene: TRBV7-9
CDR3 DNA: TGTGCCAGCAGCCCAAGACAGGGACGGGAGACTGAAGCTTTCTTT
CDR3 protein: CASSPRQGRETEAFF

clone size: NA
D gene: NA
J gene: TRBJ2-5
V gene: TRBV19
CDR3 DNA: TGTGCCAGTCAGCAGGGGGGCTTAGGAGAGACCCAGTACTTC
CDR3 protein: CASQQGGLGETQYF

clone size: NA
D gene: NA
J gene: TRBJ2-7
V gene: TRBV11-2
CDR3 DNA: TGTGCCAGCAGCTTGGAACTAGCCTGGGCGGAGCAGTACTTC
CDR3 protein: CASSLELAWAEQYF

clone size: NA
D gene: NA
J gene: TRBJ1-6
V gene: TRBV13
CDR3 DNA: TGTGCCAGCAGCTTAGGGGGTTGGGTAAATAATTCACCCCTCCACTTT
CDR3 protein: CASSLGGWVNNSPLHF

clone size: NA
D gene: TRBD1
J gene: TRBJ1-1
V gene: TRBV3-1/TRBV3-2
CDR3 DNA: TGTGCCAGCAGCCAAGAAGGGGGCAGGAACACTGAAGCTTTCTTT
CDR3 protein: CASSQEGGRNTEAFF

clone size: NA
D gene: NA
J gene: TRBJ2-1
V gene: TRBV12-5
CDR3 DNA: TGTGCTAGTGGTTTGGGGGGGTCGAGCTCCTACAATGAGCAGTTCTTC
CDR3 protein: CASGLGGSSSYNEQFF

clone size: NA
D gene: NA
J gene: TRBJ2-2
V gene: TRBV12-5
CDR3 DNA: TGTGCTAGTGGTTTGGTAATACGGGAGAGCCCCGGGGAGCTGTTTTTT
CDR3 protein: CASGLVIRESPGELFF

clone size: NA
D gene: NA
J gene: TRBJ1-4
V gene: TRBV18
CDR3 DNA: TGTGCCAGCTCACCGAGACAGGCTGGTACTAATGAAAAACTGTTTTTT
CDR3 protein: CASSPRQAGTNEKLFF

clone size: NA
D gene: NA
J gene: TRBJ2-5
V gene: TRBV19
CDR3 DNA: TGTGCCAGTAACAAGGGGGGGCACGAGACCCAGTACTTC
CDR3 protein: CASNKGGHETQYF

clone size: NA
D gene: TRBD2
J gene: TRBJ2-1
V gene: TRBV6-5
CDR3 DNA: TGTGCCAGCAGTTCCGGGACTAGCGGGGTCTCGGGGCAGTTCTTC
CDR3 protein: CASSSGTSGVSGQFF

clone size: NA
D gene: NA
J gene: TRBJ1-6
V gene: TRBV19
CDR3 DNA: TGTGCCAGTAGTTCCTTCGGTTCACCCCTCCACTTT
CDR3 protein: CASSSFGSPLHF

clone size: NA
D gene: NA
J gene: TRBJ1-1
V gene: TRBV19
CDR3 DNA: TGTGCCAGCATACGTAGGGGATTAAAGCCTGAAGCTTTCTTT
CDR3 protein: CASIRRGLKPEAFF

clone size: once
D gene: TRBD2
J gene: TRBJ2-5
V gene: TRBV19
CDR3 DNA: TGTGCCAGTAGTTACTCCAGCTATAGCGGGGTTCAAGAGACCCAGTACTTC
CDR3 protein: CASSYSSYSGVQETQYF

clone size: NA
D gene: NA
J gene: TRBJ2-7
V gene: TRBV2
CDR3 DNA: TGTGCCAGCAGCAAGGACATAGGCGAGCAGTACTTC
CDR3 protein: CASSKDIGEQYF

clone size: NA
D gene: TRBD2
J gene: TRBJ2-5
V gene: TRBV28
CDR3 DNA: TGTGCCAGCAGTCCCGGGACTAGCGGGGGGGAGACCCAGTACTTC
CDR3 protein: CASSPGTSGGETQYF

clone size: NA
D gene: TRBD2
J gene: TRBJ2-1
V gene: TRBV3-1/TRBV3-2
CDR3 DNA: TGTGCCAGCAGCCAAGATCCCACGACTAGCGGGGACTACAATGAGCAGTTCTTC
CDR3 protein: CASSQDPTTSGDYNEQFF

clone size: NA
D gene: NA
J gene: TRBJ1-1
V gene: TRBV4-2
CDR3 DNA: TGTGCCAGCAGCCTCGATAACACTGAAGCTTTCTTT
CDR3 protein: CASSLDNTEAFF